The rows below give T cell receptor beta chains drawn from one sample of a study of siplizumab effects on memory and regulatory T cells. Clones were sequenced by immunoSEQ multiplex PCR, and TCRdb holds only the in-frame ones, with some missing. The repertoire includes tens of thousands of clones, 85% to 95% of them detected once, and around 20% sits in the top ten. Material for sequencing was CD8+ T cells sorted from blood. These receptors all come from a human donor in good health. The CDR3 runs from the conserved cysteine through the conserved F or W. The D gene is left open where the match is weak. Not every row has a clone size; where given, it reads once, few, many or a size class.

>TRBV2|TRBJ2-7|.|TRBD2
TGTGCCAGCCTCACCACCCTAGCGGGAGCCTTGCTCCCCTACGAGCAGTACTTC
CASLTTLAGALLPYEQYF
>TRBV7-6|TRBJ1-2|.|.
TGTGCCAGCAGCTTAGAATACGGGAACTATGGCTACACCTTC
CASSLEYGNYGYTF
>TRBV6-5|TRBJ2-7|.|TRBD1
TGTGCCAGCAGTGGTATCTCCGGGACAGGTCACGAGCAGTACTTC
CASSGISGTGHEQYF
>TRBV4-1|TRBJ2-7|.|TRBD2
TGCGCCAGCAGCCAAGAAGTGGGACTAGCGGGAGCCCACTACGAGCAGTACTTC
CASSQEVGLAGAHYEQYF
>TRBV5-4|TRBJ2-1|.|.
TGTGCCAGCAGCTTGGGTCCCGCGAGGGCCTCCTACAATGAGCAGTTCTTC
CASSLGPARASYNEQFF
>TRBV9|TRBJ2-5|.|.
TGTGCCAGCAGCGTAGAGGCCATAATGTACCAAGAGACCCAGTACTTC
CASSVEAIMYQETQYF
>TRBV20-1|TRBJ1-1|.|.
TGCAGTGGTGGGGACACTGAAGCTTTCTTT
CSGGDTEAFF
>TRBV5-1|TRBJ2-6|.|.
TGCGCCAGCAGCTTGTCAGGAACCGGGGCCAACGTCCTGACTTTC
CASSLSGTGANVLTF
>TRBV27|TRBJ1-5|.|.
TGTGCCAGCAGTTTAACGGGAGGTAGCACAGATACGCAGCATTTT
CASSLTGGSTDTQHF
>TRBV2|TRBJ1-1|.|.
TGTGCCAGCAGTGCTGGGACCGGGCCTGAAGCTTTCTTT
CASSAGTGPEAFF
>TRBV11-3|TRBJ2-2|.|TRBD1
TGTGCCAGCACCGCCTCAGGGGGAGTAGGGGAGCTGTTTTTT
CASTASGGVGELFF
>TRBV11-2|TRBJ2-1|.|.
TGTGCCAGCAGCTTAGCCGGGTCGGGGGGCGATGAGCAGTTCTTC
CASSLAGSGGDEQFF
>TRBV4-2|TRBJ2-1|.|TRBD2
TGTGCCAGCAGCCAAGTGGCACTGGGACTAGCGGGAGTGGCTGAGCAGTTCTTC
CASSQVALGLAGVAEQFF
>TRBV7-8|TRBJ1-4|.|.
TGTGCCAGCAGCTTTCAATCGATGACAACTAATGAAAAACTGTTTTTT
CASSFQSMTTNEKLFF
>TRBV19|TRBJ2-7|.|TRBD2
TGTGCCAGTAGTCGACTAGCGCGACCCTACGAGCAGTACTTC
CASSRLARPYEQYF
>TRBV30|TRBJ2-7|.|TRBD2
TGTGCCCCCCCGGGACTAGCGGACTCGAGCTCCTACGAGCAGTACTTC
CAPPGLADSSSYEQYF
>TRBV4-1|TRBJ2-7|.|TRBD1
TGCGCCAGCAGCCAAGCCGGACAGGGGGGGGGCGAGCAGTACTTC
CASSQAGQGGGEQYF
>TRBV27|TRBJ2-3|.|TRBD2
TGCGCCAGCAGCGGGAGGGTAGTCACAGATACGCAGTATTTT
CASSGRVVTDTQYF
>TRBV6-5|TRBJ1-5|few|TRBD1
TGTGCCAGCAGCGGATCCGGGACAGGCAATCAGCCCCAGCATTTT
CASSGSGTGNQPQHF
>TRBV29-1|TRBJ2-7|.|TRBD2
TGCAGCGTTGAAGATCCTGCTAGCGGATACGAGCAGTACTTC
CSVEDPASGYEQYF
>TRBV18|TRBJ2-7|.|TRBD1
TGTGCCAGCTCACGGACAGGGGGTGACAATGACGAAGACTACGAGCAGTACTTC
CASSRTGGDNDEDYEQYF
>TRBV6-5|TRBJ1-3|once|.
TGTGCCAGCAGTTACCAAGGGGGGGAATCTGGAAACACCATATATTTT
CASSYQGGESGNTIYF
>TRBV29-1|TRBJ2-5|.|.
TGCAGCGGCGGGACCCAGTACTTC
CSGGTQYF
>TRBV10-2|TRBJ1-5|.|.
TGCGCCAGCAGTGAGTCAACAGCCAATCAGCCCCAGCATTTT
CASSESTANQPQHF
>TRBV9|TRBJ2-2|.|.
TGTGCCAGCAGCGTAGGATGGCTAGGGTCCGACACCGGGGAGCTGTTTTTT
CASSVGWLGSDTGELFF
>TRBV18|TRBJ2-5|.|TRBD1
TGTGCCAGCTCACCACCTGACAGGGTTTGGGAGACCCAGTACTTC
CASSPPDRVWETQYF
>TRBV29-1|TRBJ2-5|.|.
TGCAGCGTTGGGACGTGGTTAGCGGAGCCGAACCAAGAGACCCAGTACTTC
CSVGTWLAEPNQETQYF